The 20 T cell receptor beta chains listed next were all sequenced from one sample in a study of OX40 agonist ivuxolimab in advanced cancers. The repertoire was sequenced with immunoSEQ multiplex PCR; TCRdb's copy has only in-frame clones and lacks some. Of tens of thousands of clones in the sample, about 86% were seen once. Here the sequenced sample was CD4+ or CD8+ T cells sorted from blood, taken in a trial of the OX40 agonist ivuxolimab. These TCRs come from an adult with an advanced solid tumor such as melanoma, head and neck, liver or kidney cancer.

The count of this clone is one. The gene calls are TRBV19 and TRBJ2-7; D not certain. The germline gives CDR1 LNHDA, CDR2 SQIVND (reference sequence). The CDR3 is 14 amino acids. V gave up 6 bases and J gave up 1 base, with 13 bases separating them. CDR3 residues: CASRSAVGSYEQYF. CDR3 bases: TGTGCCAGTAGGTCGGCAGTTGGGTCCTACGAGCAGTACTTC.

The rearrangement uses TRBV11-2 and TRBJ1-5; D gene ambiguous. Between the trimmed V and J ends, which lost 1 base and 7 bases, there was a span of 11 bases. The CDR3 runs to 14 residues. Per the germline V gene, CDR1 is SGHAT and CDR2 is FQNNGV. CDR3 bases: TGTGCCAGCAGCTTAGGGTTTAAGGACCAGCCCCAGCATTTT. The encoded protein is CASSLGFKDQPQHF.

This clone appeared a few times. This CDR3 is also generated by other DNA sequences in the sample. V usage is TRBV6-1 and J usage is TRBJ2-7; D is uncertain. The CDR3 has 13 amino acids. CDR1 MNHNS and CDR2 SASEGT come from the germline V gene. Trimming cost V 5 bases and J 4 bases, with 12 bases left between them. The CDR3 DNA reads as TGTGCCAGCAGTTTGGGGTCGGCGTACGAGCAGTACTTC. This encodes CASSLGSAYEQYF.

The chain uses TRBV7-2 and TRBJ1-6; TRBD1 aligns across 9 bases. This CDR3 is 16 amino acids long. Germline V gives CDR1 SGHTA, CDR2 FQGNSA. Losses at the gene ends were 1 base for V and 4 bases for J; bases not matched to a gene: 2. CDR3 in DNA: TGTGCCAGCAGCTTAGAGACAGGGGGTTATAATTCACCCCTCCACTTT. As protein: CASSLETGGYNSPLHF.

The J gene is TRBJ2-5, the V gene TRBV7-2, with 12 bases fitting TRBD2. Trimming removed 4 bases from V and 5 bases from J; junction bases left unmatched: 5. Germline-derived CDR1 and CDR2 are SGHTA and FQGNSA. The CDR3 sequence is 15 residues long. The CDR3 loop is CASSSPTSGSETQYF. As DNA, the CDR3 is TGTGCCAGCAGCTCCCCGACTAGCGGGAGTGAGACCCAGTACTTC.

The chain uses TRBV11-2 and TRBJ2-3, with 11 bases aligning to TRBD2. Trimming removed 6 bases from V and 11 bases from J; junction bases left unmatched: 4. This CDR3 region has 12 residues. Germline CDR1 reads SGHAT; CDR2 reads FQNNGV. CDR3 DNA sequence: TGTGCCAGCAGTCCGGGACTAGCGGAGCAGTATTTT. This sequence encodes CASSPGLAEQYF. The full variable domain, in which reference TRBV11-2 and TRBJ2-3 provide the parts outside the CDR3, is EAGVAQSPRYKIIEKRQSVAFWCNPISGHATLYWYQQILGQGPKLLIQFQNNGVVDDSQLPKDRFSAERLKGVDSTLKIQPAKLEDSAVYLCASSPGLAEQYFGPGTRLTVL.

The V call is TRBV27, the J call TRBJ2-7; 7 nucleotides match TRBD2. From germline, CDR1 is MNHEY and CDR2 SMNVEV (reference sequence). The V segment lost 6 bases and the J segment 1 base; nucleotides outside the gene matches: 3. The CDR3 covers 13 residues. The DNA of the CDR3 is TGTGCCAGCAGGCGGGGAGGGTCCTACGAGCAGTACTTC. Amino acid sequence: CASRRGGSYEQYF.

The sample holds one count of this clone. V is TRBV18 and J is TRBJ1-1, with unresolved D. Germline CDR1 KGHSH, CDR2 LQKENI. The CDR3 has 14 amino acids. The ends were cut back, 6 bases at V and 4 bases at J, with 15 bases in the middle. CDR3 sequence: CASSKEGGVTEAFF. Written as DNA, the CDR3 is TGTGCCAGCTCTAAAGAAGGCGGGGTCACTGAAGCTTTCTTT.

The V gene is TRBV5-1, the J gene TRBJ2-7; perhaps TRBD2 as D (6 bases). V was pared by 4 bases and J by 2 bases, with 13 bases between. The germline CDR1 and CDR2 sequences are SGHRS and YFSETQ. There are 14 residues in the CDR3. CDR3 sequence reads: CASSPLSGAYEQYF. In DNA, the CDR3 is TGCGCCAGCAGCCCCCTCTCGGGGGCCTACGAGCAGTACTTC.

The chain joins TRBV7-2 to TRBJ1-1; TRBD1 matches 11 bases. V dropped 5 bases and J dropped 11; count of bases not matched to a gene: 10. CDR1 and CDR2 (germline): SGHTA, FQGNSA. The CDR3 covers 14 residues. The CDR3 DNA is TGTGCCAGCAGCCTACGCGGGGACAGGGGGACGGCTTTCTTT. This gives the protein CASSLRGDRGTAFF.

On this clone: One end of the junction does not line up with germline, which may come from a read error. V gene TRBV27 combines with J gene TRBJ1-4, with a tentative D call TRBD1 (5 bases). Germline loops: CDR1 MNHEY, CDR2 SMNVEV (reference sequence). The CDR3 is 14 amino acids. The CDR3 here is CAGSRDQLYEKLFF. The CDR3 region has the DNA TGTGCCGGCAGTCGGGACCAGCTATATGAAAAACTGTTTTTT.

The rearrangement uses TRBV6-5 and TRBJ1-1; a weak D match, TRBD1 (5 bases). The V gene lost 2 bases and the J gene lost 3 bases, with 10 bases spanning the gap. Germline V gene lookup returns CDR1 MNHEY and CDR2 SVGAGI. The CDR3 runs to 14 residues. CDR3 nucleotides: TGTGCCAGCAGTTACGGGGCCTCTTACACTGAAGCTTTCTTT. Translation: CASSYGASYTEAFF.

This clone was seen only once. The CDR3 region is CASSGSSYEQYF. For the CDR3, the DNA is TGTGCCAGCAGCGGGAGCTCCTACGAGCAGTACTTC. The gene calls are TRBV5-6 and TRBJ2-7; perhaps TRBD2 as D (5 bases). The V end was cut by 4 bases, the J end by 0 bases, with 5 bases between. The CDR3 is made up of 12 amino acids. Germline-derived CDR1 and CDR2 are SGHDT and YYEEEE.

CDR3 nucleotide sequence: TGTGCCAGCAGTTTCCCCGGGGGGCAGGGCAATCAGCCCCAGCATTTT. It specifies CASSFPGGQGNQPQHF. This chain uses TRBV27 with TRBJ1-5, with TRBD1 as a possible D gene (6 bases). The CDR3 has 16 amino acids. In germline, CDR1 is MNHEY, CDR2 SMNVEV (reference sequence). Trimming stripped 3 bases from V and 2 bases from J, with 14 bases between.

This chain links TRBV4-3 with TRBJ2-2; D not certain. CDR3 length: 16 amino acids. Trimming removed 0 bases from V and 4 bases from J, with 12 bases in between. The germline gives CDR1 LGHNA, CDR2 YSLEER. The chain's CDR3 is CASSQDLKGLTGELFF. For the CDR3, the DNA is TGCGCCAGCAGCCAAGATCTTAAAGGTCTCACCGGGGAGCTGTTTTTT.

The chain links TRBV7-9 to TRBJ1-5, with D perhaps TRBD1 (5 bases). Germline V CDR1 and CDR2: SEHNR, FQNEAQ (reference sequence). This CDR3 spans 13 amino acids. Trimming left V 4 bases short and J 7 bases short, with 11 bases between. The CDR3 sequence is CASSSAGQQPQHF. The CDR3 coding sequence is TGTGCCAGCAGCTCGGCAGGGCAACAGCCCCAGCATTTT.

CDR3 nucleotide sequence: TGTGCCAGCAGCGATGGGCAGGGAGTTCTGAATGAGCAGTTCTTC. It translates to CASSDGQGVLNEQFF. The rearrangement uses TRBV7-3 and TRBJ2-1; perhaps D is TRBD1 or TRBD2 (5 bases each). Germline CDR1 is SGHTA and CDR2 is FQGTGA. The CDR3 sequence is 15 residues long. The ends were cut back, 5 bases at V and 7 bases at J, with 18 bases in the middle.

This clone was seen once. The V and J genes are TRBV18 and TRBJ2-5; D gene unclear. The CDR3 contains 14 residues. CDR1 KGHSH and CDR2 LQKENI come from the germline V gene. V dropped 2 bases and J dropped 2 bases, with 9 bases sitting between them. For the CDR3, the DNA is TGTGCCAGCTCACCAGGAAACTTACAAGAGACCCAGTACTTC. This sequence encodes CASSPGNLQETQYF.

This chain uses TRBV7-9 with TRBJ2-5; D might be TRBD1 (8 bases). Germline V lookup: CDR1 SEHNR, CDR2 FQNEAQ (reference sequence). The V end lost 5 bases, the J end lost 5 bases, and 24 bases lay between the germline ends. This CDR3 has 17 residues. The CDR3 is CASSPRSGKQGGETQYF. The CDR3 DNA reads TGTGCCAGCAGCCCGCGGTCTGGGAAACAGGGGGGGGAGACCCAGTACTTC.

This clone was observed a single time. J is TRBJ2-3 and V is TRBV5-1, with 7 bases matching TRBD1. Germline lookup yields CDR1 SGHRS and CDR2 YFSETQ. The CDR3 covers 14 residues. Trimming cost V 4 bases and J 1 base; bases outside gene matches: 3. For the CDR3, the DNA is TGCGCCAGCAGCCGCGGACAGGGCACAGATACGCAGTATTTT. The encoded protein is CASSRGQGTDTQYF.